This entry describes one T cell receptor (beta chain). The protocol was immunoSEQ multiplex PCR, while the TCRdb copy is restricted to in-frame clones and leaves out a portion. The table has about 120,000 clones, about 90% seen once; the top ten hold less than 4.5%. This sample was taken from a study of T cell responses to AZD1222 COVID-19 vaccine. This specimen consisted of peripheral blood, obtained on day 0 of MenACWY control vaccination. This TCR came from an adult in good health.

CDR3 coding DNA: TGCAGTGCTAGTGGTAGCGGGGGGCCCGAGAGCTCCTACAATGAGCAGTTCTTC. As protein: CSASGSGGPESSYNEQFF. The chain couples TRBV20-1 to TRBJ2-1, with 10 bases matching TRBD2. Trimming at V came to 3 bases and at J to 0 bases, leaving 11 bases not matched to a gene. The germline gives CDR1 DFQATT, CDR2 SNEGSKA (reference sequence). The CDR3 is made up of 18 amino acids.